Presented here are 11 T cell receptor beta chains from one specimen sequenced in a study of tumor and adjacent non-tumor tissue in lung cancer. Three rounds of nested PCR, following a modified ARM-PCR protocol, produced the TCRbeta library. TCRdb reprocessed the multiplex PCR reads via MiXCR and lists one record per CDR3 protein. Of 65,000 to 90,000 distinct CDR3 sequences detected, approximately 71% appear once; the ten largest clones hold roughly 13%. The template was RNA from unsorted bulk tissue. The sequencing input was lung tumor tissue. The origin of the receptors is a woman in her 70s with non-small cell lung cancer.

The chain recombines TRBV11-3 with TRBJ2-3; D ambiguous. Germline V gene data show CDR1 as SGHNT and CDR2 as YENEEA. V dropped 0 bases and J dropped 11 bases, with 15 bases sitting between them. The CDR3 runs 14 residues. CDR3 amino acids: CASSLDPSTDMQYF. The DNA of the CDR3 is TGTGCCAGCAGCTTAGATCCCAGCACAGACATGCAGTATTTT.

Details on this clonotype: Compared with germline, one end of the junction differs, possibly owing to a read error. The CDR3 sequence: CASSSGIGVDNEQFF. DNA of the CDR3: TGTGCCAGTAGCTCCGGGATAGGGGTGGACAATGAGCAGTTCTTC. The V gene is TRBV5-6, the J gene TRBJ2-1; tentatively, D is TRBD1 or TRBD2 (5 bases each). Germline V gene lookup returns CDR1 SGHDT and CDR2 YYEEEE. The CDR3 runs 15 residues.

This clonotype was found a few times. V is TRBV29-1 and J is TRBJ2-2; 14 nucleotides align to TRBD2. V was pared by 6 bases and J by 11 bases, with 11 bases of the junction left unmatched. The CDR3 sequence is 15 residues long. The germline CDR1 and CDR2 sequences are SQVTM and ANQGSEA. CDR3 amino acids: CSVGLAGGYIGELFF. The CDR3 coding sequence is TGCAGCGTAGGACTAGCGGGAGGCTACATCGGAGAGCTGTTTTTT.

This clonotype was counted ten times or more. The rearrangement joins TRBV5-1 to TRBJ2-2, with 7 nucleotides matching TRBD2. CDR3 length equals 15 residues. From germline, CDR1 is SGHRS and CDR2 YFSETQ. Unmatched junction bases numbered 4, after V lost 3 bases and J lost 2 bases. CDR3 residues: CASSSRLANTGELFF. The CDR3 nucleotides are TGCGCCAGCAGCTCTAGACTAGCCAACACCGGGGAGCTGTTTTTT.

In the case of this clonotype: The CDR3 does not close with the conserved phenylalanine or tryptophan, likely indicating a read error. The CDR3 protein is CASSHSYMNTDTQYL. For the CDR3, the DNA is TGTGCCAGCAGTCACTCGTATATGAACACAGATACGCAGTATTTA. V is TRBV6-5 and J is TRBJ2-3, with no clear D. The CDR3 length is 15 residues. Germline V gene data show CDR1 as MNHEY and CDR2 as SVGAGI.

On this clonotype: The junction shows a germline mismatch at one end, possibly a read error. V gene TRBV7-9 combines with J gene TRBJ2-1, with 12 positions matching TRBD2. CDR1 is SEHNR, CDR2 FQNEAQ, per germline (reference sequence). The CDR3 extends over 14 amino acids. CDR3 sequence reads: CVSRLAGATYEQFF. In DNA, the CDR3 is TGTGTCAGCAGACTAGCGGGAGCGACGTATGAGCAGTTCTTC.

The V and J genes are TRBV4-2 and TRBJ2-7; 7 bases fit TRBD2. The CDR3 has 22 residues. From germline, CDR1 is LGHNA and CDR2 YNFKEQ. Unmatched junction bases numbered 24, after V lost 1 base and J lost 0 bases. The CDR3 DNA is TGTGCCAGCAGCCAAGTTTACATCAGATTACCAGCGGGATTACCGGGCTCCTACGAGCAGTACTTC. This encodes CASSQVYIRLPAGLPGSYEQYF.

This clonotype was counted many times. The V gene is TRBV29-1, the J gene TRBJ1-5, with D hard to call. The CDR3 is made up of 13 amino acids. The V gene's germline CDR1 is SQVTM and CDR2 ANQGSEA. V dropped 0 bases and J dropped 1 base, with 4 bases sitting between them. The CDR3 here is CSVEEGSNQPQHF. The CDR3 DNA follows: TGCAGCGTTGAAGAGGGGAGCAATCAGCCCCAGCATTTT.

As regards this clonotype: It is likely a read error, because the conserved phenylalanine at the end of the CDR3 is missing. V is TRBV5-4 and J is TRBJ2-1, with 8 positions matching TRBD2. Germline CDR1 and CDR2: SGHNT and YYREEE (reference sequence). V trimming: 4 bases; J trimming: 3 bases; junction bases outside the gene matches: 15. The CDR3 consists of 18 residues. CDR3: CASSAGLEGGVVYNEQFL. The CDR3 nucleotides read TGTGCCAGCAGCGCGGGACTAGAGGGAGGAGTGGTCTACAATGAGCAGTTCCTC.

Written as DNA, the CDR3 is TGCAGCGTTTCGACGGGGATAGCGGAGAACAATGAGCAGTTCTTC. It codes for CSVSTGIAENNEQFF. This rearrangement joins TRBV29-1 to TRBJ2-1; weak D call: TRBD2 (6 bases). The CDR3 runs 15 residues. Germline-derived CDR1 and CDR2 are SQVTM and ANQGSEA. V lost 5 bases and J 5 bases, leaving 19 bases between the germline ends.

This clonotype has a handful of counts. A read error may be the cause here, since a much bigger clone is one base away. The rearrangement links TRBV5-4 to TRBJ1-4, with 7 bases that match TRBD1. V lost 6 bases, J lost 5 bases, and 7 bases stayed unmatched. The CDR3 runs to 14 residues. Germline V gene sequence: CDR1 SGHNT, CDR2 YYREEE (reference sequence). The CDR3 loop is CASNSGQINEKLFF. The CDR3 DNA follows: TGTGCCAGCAACTCGGGACAGATAAATGAAAAACTGTTTTTT.